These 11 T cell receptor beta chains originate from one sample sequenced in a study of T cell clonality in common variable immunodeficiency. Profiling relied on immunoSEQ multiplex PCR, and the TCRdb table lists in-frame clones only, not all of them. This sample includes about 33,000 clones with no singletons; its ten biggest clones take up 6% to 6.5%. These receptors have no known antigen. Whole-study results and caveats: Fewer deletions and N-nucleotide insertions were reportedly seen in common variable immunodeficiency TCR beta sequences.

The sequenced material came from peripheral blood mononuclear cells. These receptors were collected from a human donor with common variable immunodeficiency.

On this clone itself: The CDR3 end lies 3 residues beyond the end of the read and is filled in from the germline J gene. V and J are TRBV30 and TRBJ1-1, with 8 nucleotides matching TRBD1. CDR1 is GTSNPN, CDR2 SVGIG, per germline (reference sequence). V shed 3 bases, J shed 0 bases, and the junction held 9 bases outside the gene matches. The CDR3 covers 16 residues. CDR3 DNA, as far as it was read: TGTGCCTGGAGATTAAGGACAGGGATGATGAACACTGAA. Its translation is CAWRLRTGMMNTE. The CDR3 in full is CAWRLRTGMMNTEAFF.

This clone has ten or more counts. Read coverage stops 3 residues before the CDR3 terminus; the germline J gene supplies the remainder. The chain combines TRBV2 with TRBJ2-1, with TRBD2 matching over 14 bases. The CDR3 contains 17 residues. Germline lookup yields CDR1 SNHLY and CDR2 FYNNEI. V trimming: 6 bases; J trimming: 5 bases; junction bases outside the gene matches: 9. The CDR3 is CASRGTSGGPRDNEQFF. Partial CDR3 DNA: TGTGCCAGCAGGGGGACTAGCGGGGGACCCCGGGACAATGAG.

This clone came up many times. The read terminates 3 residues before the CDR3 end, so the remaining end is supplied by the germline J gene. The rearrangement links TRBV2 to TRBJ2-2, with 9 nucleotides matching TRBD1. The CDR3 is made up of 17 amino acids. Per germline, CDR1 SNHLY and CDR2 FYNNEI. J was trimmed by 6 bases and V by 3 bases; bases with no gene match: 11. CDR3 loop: CASSDGTGSFFAGELFF. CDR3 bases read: TGTGCCAGCAGTGACGGGACAGGGAGTTTCTTCGCCGGGGAG.

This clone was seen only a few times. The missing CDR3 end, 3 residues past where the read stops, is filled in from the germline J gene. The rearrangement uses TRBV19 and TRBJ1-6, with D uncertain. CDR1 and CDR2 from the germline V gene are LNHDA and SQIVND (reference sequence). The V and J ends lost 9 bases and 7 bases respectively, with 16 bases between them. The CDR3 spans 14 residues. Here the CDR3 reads CASSIGQKNSPLHF. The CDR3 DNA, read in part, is TGTGCCAGCAGCATTGGGCAGAAGAATTCACCC. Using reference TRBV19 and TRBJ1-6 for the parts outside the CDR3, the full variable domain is DGGITQSPKYLFRKEGQNVTLSCEQNLNHDAMYWYRQDPGQGLRLIYYSQIVNDFQKGDIAEGYSVSREKKESFPLTVTSAQKNPTAFYLCASSIGQKNSPLHFGNGTRLTVT.

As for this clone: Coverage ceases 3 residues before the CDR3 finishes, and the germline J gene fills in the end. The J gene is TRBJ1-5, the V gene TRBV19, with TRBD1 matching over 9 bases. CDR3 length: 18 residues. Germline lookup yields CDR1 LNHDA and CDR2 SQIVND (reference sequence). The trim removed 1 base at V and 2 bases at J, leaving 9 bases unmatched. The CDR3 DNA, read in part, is TGTGCCAGTAGTATAGGGCCGACAGGGGGAGTGGGCAATCAGCCC. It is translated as CASSIGPTGGVGNQP. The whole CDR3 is CASSIGPTGGVGNQPQHF.

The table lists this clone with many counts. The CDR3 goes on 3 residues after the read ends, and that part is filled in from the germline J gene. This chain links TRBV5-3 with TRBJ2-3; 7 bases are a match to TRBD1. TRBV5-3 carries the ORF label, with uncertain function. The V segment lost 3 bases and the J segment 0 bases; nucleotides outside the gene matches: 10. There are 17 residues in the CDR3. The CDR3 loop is CARSWTRQGNSTDTQYF. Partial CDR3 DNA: TGTGCCAGAAGCTGGACCCGACAGGGAAATAGCACAGATACG.

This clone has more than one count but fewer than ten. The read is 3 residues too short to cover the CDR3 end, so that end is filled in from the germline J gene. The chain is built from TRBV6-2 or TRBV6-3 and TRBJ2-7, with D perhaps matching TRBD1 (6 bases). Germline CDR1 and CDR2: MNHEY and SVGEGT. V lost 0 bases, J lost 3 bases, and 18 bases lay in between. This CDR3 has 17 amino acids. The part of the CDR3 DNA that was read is TGTGCCAGCAGTTACTCGCCCGCCGGGACAAGCGACTACGAG. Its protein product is CASSYSPAGTSDYE. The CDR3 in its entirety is CASSYSPAGTSDYEQYF.

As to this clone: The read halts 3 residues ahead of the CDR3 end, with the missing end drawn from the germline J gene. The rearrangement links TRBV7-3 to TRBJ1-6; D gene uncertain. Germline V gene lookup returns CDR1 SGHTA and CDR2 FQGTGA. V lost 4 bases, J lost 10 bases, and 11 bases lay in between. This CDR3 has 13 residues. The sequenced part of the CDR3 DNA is TGTGCCAGCAGCTCCGGGGTAGACTCACCC. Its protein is CASSSGVDSP. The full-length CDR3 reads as CASSSGVDSPLHF.

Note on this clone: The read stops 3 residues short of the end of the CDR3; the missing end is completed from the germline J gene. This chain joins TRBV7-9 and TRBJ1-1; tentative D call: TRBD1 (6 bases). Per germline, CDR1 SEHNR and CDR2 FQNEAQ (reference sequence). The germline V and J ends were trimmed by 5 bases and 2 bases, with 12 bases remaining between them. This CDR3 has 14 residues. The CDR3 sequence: CASSPQGGNTEAFF. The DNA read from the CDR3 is TGTGCCAGCAGCCCACAGGGCGGAAACACTGAA.

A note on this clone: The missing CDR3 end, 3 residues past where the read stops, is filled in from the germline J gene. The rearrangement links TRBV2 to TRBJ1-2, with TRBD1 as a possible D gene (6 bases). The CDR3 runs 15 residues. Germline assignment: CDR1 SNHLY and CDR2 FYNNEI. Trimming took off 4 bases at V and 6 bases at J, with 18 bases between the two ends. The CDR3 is CASSAADIGGNGYTF. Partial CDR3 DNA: TGTGCCAGCAGTGCAGCGGACATAGGGGGTAATGGC. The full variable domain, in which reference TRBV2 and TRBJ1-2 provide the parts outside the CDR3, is EPEVTQTPSHQVTQMGQEVILRCVPISNHLYFYWYRQILGQKVEFLVSFYNNEISEKSEIFDDQFSVERPDGSNFTLKIRSTKLEDSAMYFCASSAADIGGNGYTFGSGTRLTVV.

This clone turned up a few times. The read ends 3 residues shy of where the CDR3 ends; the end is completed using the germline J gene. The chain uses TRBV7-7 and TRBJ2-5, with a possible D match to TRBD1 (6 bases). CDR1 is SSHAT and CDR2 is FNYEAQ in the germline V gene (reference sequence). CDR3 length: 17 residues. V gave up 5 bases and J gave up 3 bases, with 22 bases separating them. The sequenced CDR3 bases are TGTGCCAGCAGCCCAGGCAGGGGTGAGTACCTAAAAGAGACC. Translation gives CASSPGRGEYLKET. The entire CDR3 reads CASSPGRGEYLKETQYF.